These 25 T cell receptor beta chains share one sample of origin, sequenced in a study of CD8 T cells in ankylosing spondylitis. Their antigens are not known. Each CDR3 protein gets one entry after TCRdb re-called the 5' RACE reads with MiXCR. Among roughly 700,000 distinct CDR3 sequences listed, 15% to 20% were seen once. General observations from the study: Blood from ankylosing spondylitis patients appeared to carry a characteristic roughly 8-variant TCR beta motif.

Sequencing input: blood, either unsorted or a sorted T cell fraction (not recorded which). The receptor set was obtained from a male donor with ankylosing spondylitis.

This clonotype showed up just a few times. V is TRBV9 and J is TRBJ2-5; possible D gene TRBD1, 6 bases. There are 15 residues in the CDR3. V lost 0 bases, J lost 2 bases, and 11 bases lay in between. Per the germline V gene, CDR1 is SGDLS and CDR2 is YYNGEE. This chain's CDR3 is CASSVVGAEQETQYF. The DNA for the CDR3 is TGTGCCAGCAGCGTAGTGGGGGCAGAGCAAGAGACCCAGTACTTC.

The gene calls are TRBV20-1 and TRBJ2-3, with D possibly TRBD2 on 6 matching bases. Per the germline V gene, CDR1 is DFQATT and CDR2 is SNEGSKA (reference sequence). V was trimmed by 0 bases and J by 4 bases, leaving 14 bases between them. The CDR3 spans 15 residues. The CDR3 nucleotides are TGCAGTGCTAGAGATCTAACGGGAGATCCAGATACGCAGTATTTT. As protein: CSARDLTGDPDTQYF.

The chain recombines TRBV23-1 with TRBJ2-7, with 7 bases fitting TRBD2. TRBV23-1 is an open reading frame, and its role is uncertain. CDR3 length equals 19 residues. After removal of 5 bases from V and 0 bases from J, the junction contained 19 bases not matched to a gene. CDR3 sequence: CASSDRETSQKNPSYEQYF. The CDR3 nucleotides are TGCGCCAGCAGTGATCGGGAGACTAGCCAAAAAAACCCCTCCTACGAGCAGTACTTC.

This clonotype was seen a handful of times. The rearrangement joins TRBV5-1 to TRBJ2-7; 10 bases align to TRBD1. The CDR3 runs 14 residues. Trimming removed 5 bases from V and 4 bases from J; junction bases left unmatched: 6. The V gene's germline CDR1 is SGHRS and CDR2 YFSETQ. In DNA form, the CDR3 reads TGCGCCAGCAGGACGGGACAGGGGACTTACGAGCAGTACTTC. Translating it yields CASRTGQGTYEQYF.

This clonotype was detected only a few times. The rearrangement links TRBV15 to TRBJ2-7, with D unresolved. The CDR3 runs to 15 residues. Germline values: CDR1 LNHNV, CDR2 YYDKDF (reference sequence). V lost 0 bases to trimming and J lost 2 bases, with 11 bases between them. In nucleotides, the CDR3 is TGTGCCACCAGCAGAGATCCAGAACCTACCTACGAGCAGTACTTC. As protein: CATSRDPEPTYEQYF.

This sequence joins TRBV12-3 or TRBV12-4 and TRBJ2-7, with D perhaps given as TRBD1 or TRBD2 (7 bases each). Trimming took 7 bases from V and 3 from J, leaving 16 bases between them. This CDR3 spans 14 amino acids. CDR3: CASTRAGQLYEQYF. CDR3 nucleotides: TGTGCCAGCACCCGAGCGGGACAGCTCTACGAGCAGTACTTC.

This clonotype turned up a few times. The genes are TRBV12-3 or TRBV12-4 and TRBJ1-4; no clear D. V lost 1 base to trimming and J lost 7 bases, with 19 bases between them. The CDR3 is 17 residues long. Written as DNA, the CDR3 is TGTGCCAGCAGTTTAGTGCAGGTCCAGAGAGGAGGTGAAAAACTGTTTTTT. Encoded protein: CASSLVQVQRGGEKLFF.

A word on this clonotype: This may be a read error, as it is one base from a much larger clone. J is TRBJ2-1 and V is TRBV6-1, with TRBD1 identical over 7 bases. In germline, CDR1 is MNHNS, CDR2 SASEGT. CDR3 length: 14 residues. V shed 5 bases and J 5 bases; nucleotides not matched to a gene: 6. The CDR3 nucleotides are TGTGCCAGCAGTCGACAGGGATCCAACAATGAGCAGTTCTTC. It encodes CASSRQGSNNEQFF.

This clonotype has a handful of counts. The CDR3 DNA sequence: TGTGCCAGCAGCCAAAAGTTGCATGAGCAGTTCTTC. It is translated as CASSQKLHEQFF. The rearrangement joins TRBV3-1 to TRBJ2-1; D ambiguous. The CDR3 extends over 12 amino acids. V gave up 2 bases and J gave up 8 bases, with 7 bases separating them. Germline-derived CDR1 and CDR2 are LGHDT and YNNKEL (reference sequence).

This clonotype turned up a few times. This chain links TRBV11-2 with TRBJ2-7; 8 bases are shared with TRBD2. Germline assignment: CDR1 SGHAT and CDR2 FQNNGV. V trimming: 3 bases; J trimming: 4 bases; junction bases outside the gene matches: 2. CDR3 length: 13 residues. The CDR3 loop reads CASSFLAGYEQYF. The CDR3 DNA reads TGTGCCAGCAGCTTTCTAGCGGGTTACGAGCAGTACTTC.

The V and J genes are TRBV11-2 and TRBJ2-1, with D perhaps TRBD2 (6 bases). V lost 5 bases, J lost 2 bases, and 13 bases lay in between. Germline V gene sequence: CDR1 SGHAT, CDR2 FQNNGV. This CDR3 spans 15 amino acids. The CDR3 DNA is TGTGCCAGCAGCCCGATCGGGGGAACCTACAATGAGCAGTTCTTC. Protein product: CASSPIGGTYNEQFF. The entire variable domain, with the rest obtained from reference TRBV11-2 and TRBJ2-1, is as follows: EAGVAQSPRYKIIEKRQSVAFWCNPISGHATLYWYQQILGQGPKLLIQFQNNGVVDDSQLPKDRFSAERLKGVDSTLKIQPAKLEDSAVYLCASSPIGGTYNEQFFGPGTRLTVL.

The chain combines TRBV12-3 or TRBV12-4 with TRBJ1-4; no definite D call. There are 11 residues in the CDR3. V was trimmed by 9 bases and J by 8 bases, leaving 10 bases between them. CDR3 amino acids: CASRAREKLFF. The CDR3 DNA reads as TGTGCCAGTAGGGCCCGGGAAAAACTGTTTTTT.

This clonotype was detected only a few times. This chain joins TRBV20-1 and TRBJ1-5, with D possibly TRBD1 on 6 matching bases. This CDR3 has 16 amino acids. Trimming stripped 0 bases from V and 11 bases from J, with 23 bases between. Germline V gives CDR1 DFQATT, CDR2 SNEGSKA (reference sequence). CDR3 nucleotide sequence: TGCAGTGCTAGAGATCGGTCCAGGGGCCCAGCTATGGCCCAGCATTTT. Translated: CSARDRSRGPAMAQHF.

In the case of this clonotype: An end of the junction differs from the germline gene, which may be a read error. The chain carries TRBV5-1 and TRBJ2-2, with 8 bases fitting TRBD2. This CDR3 is built from 14 residues. The germline V gene encodes CDR1 SGHRS and CDR2 YFSETQ. The CDR3 reads CASSLAGTTGELFF. The CDR3 DNA follows: TGTGCCAGCAGCTTAGCGGGGACGACCGGGGAGCTGTTTTTT.

This chain uses TRBV15 with TRBJ2-1, with 10 bases fitting TRBD2. V lost 0 bases, J lost 7 bases, and 9 bases stayed unmatched. This CDR3 is 17 amino acids long. Germline V gene sequence: CDR1 LNHNV, CDR2 YYDKDF (reference sequence). This chain's CDR3 is CATSREPSGLARNEQFF. Here the CDR3 DNA reads TGTGCCACCAGCAGAGAACCTTCGGGACTAGCGAGAAATGAGCAGTTCTTC.

The rearrangement links TRBV20-1 to TRBJ2-5; D may be TRBD1 (6 bases). Per germline, CDR1 DFQATT and CDR2 SNEGSKA (reference sequence). Trimming took 3 bases from V and 1 from J, leaving 12 bases between them. CDR3 size: 14 residues. The CDR3 DNA reads as TGCAGTGCTAGTATGGGGGCTACCCAAGAGACCCAGTACTTC. Translated: CSASMGATQETQYF.

The gene calls are TRBV28 and TRBJ2-7, with 7 bases matching TRBD2. J lost 0 bases, V lost 6 bases, and 8 bases had no gene match. Germline CDR1 is MDHEN and CDR2 is SYDVKM. The CDR3 contains 15 residues. CDR3 DNA: TGTGCCAGCAGCACGGTGGGCGGGAGCTCCTACGAGCAGTACTTC. Protein product: CASSTVGGSSYEQYF.

The V gene is TRBV6-1, the J gene TRBJ2-7, with a weak D call TRBD2 (6 bases). CDR1 and CDR2 (germline): MNHNS, SASEGT. V lost 6 bases and J lost 3, with 24 bases in between. The CDR3 has 17 amino acids. The DNA for the CDR3 is TGTGCCAGCAGCCCCGGATGGGGGGAGAATCTCTACTACGAGCAGTACTTC. Amino acids: CASSPGWGENLYYEQYF.

A few counts support this clonotype. The chain joins TRBV29-1 to TRBJ2-7; D unresolved. V was cut by 4 bases and J by 3 bases, with 19 bases left in between. CDR3 length: 15 amino acids. Germline V CDR1 and CDR2: SQVTM, ANQGSEA. The CDR3 here is CSVVWSPMGFYEQYF. CDR3 nucleotides: TGCAGCGTTGTATGGTCCCCAATGGGCTTCTACGAGCAGTACTTC.

Note on this clonotype: The junction departs from the called germline gene at one end, perhaps through a read error. The chain carries TRBV12-3 or TRBV12-4 and TRBJ1-1, with D possibly being TRBD1 (5 bases). CDR3 length: 18 residues. The CDR3 DNA follows: TGTGCCATCAGTTTTAGGTCCTCTCGCGTGGTCAGGGACACTGAAGCTTTCTTT. Translated: CAISFRSSRVVRDTEAFF.

V and J are TRBV5-5 and TRBJ2-7, with TRBD1 as a possible D gene (6 bases). The CDR3 is made up of 15 amino acids. Germline CDR1 reads SGHKS; CDR2 reads YYEKEE (reference sequence). V lost 4 bases, J lost 1 base, and 15 bases lay in between. The CDR3 DNA sequence: TGTGCCAGCAGCCCGCGGACAGTCTCTTCCTACGAGCAGTACTTC. Encoded protein: CASSPRTVSSYEQYF.

This clonotype has more than one count but fewer than ten. This chain joins TRBV5-1 and TRBJ2-1, with 10 bases identical to TRBD2. Trimming took 5 bases from V and 4 from J; bases not matched to a gene: 12. The germline V gene has CDR1 SGHRS and CDR2 YFSETQ. The CDR3 length is 17 residues. CDR3 sequence reads: CASSPGGTSGEYNEQFF. DNA of the CDR3: TGCGCCAGCAGTCCCGGGGGAACTAGCGGGGAATACAATGAGCAGTTCTTC.

This chain joins TRBV11-3 and TRBJ2-1; possibly TRBD1 for D (5 bases). Looked up from germline, CDR1 is SGHNT and CDR2 is YENEEA. The CDR3 has 16 amino acids. V was pared by 7 bases and J by 4 bases, with 20 bases between. CDR3 amino acids: CASNFDPRRQYNEQFF. The CDR3 DNA follows: TGTGCCAGCAACTTTGACCCCCGACGACAGTACAATGAGCAGTTCTTC. Full variable domain (rest looked up from reference TRBV11-3 and TRBJ2-1): EAGVVQSPRYKIIEKKQPVAFWCNPISGHNTLYWYLQNLGQGPELLIRYENEEAVDDSQLPKDRFSAERLKGVDSTLKIQPAELGDSAVYLCASNFDPRRQYNEQFFGPGTRLTVL.

This clonotype showed up just a few times. The chain combines TRBV11-2 with TRBJ1-1; a weak D match, TRBD1 (5 bases). Per the germline V gene, CDR1 is SGHAT and CDR2 is FQNNGV. The CDR3 runs to 17 residues. The V gene lost 5 bases and the J gene lost 5 bases, with 24 bases spanning the gap. The CDR3 spells CASSHYSMRGYGTEAFF. In nucleotides, the CDR3 is TGTGCCAGCAGCCACTACTCTATGCGGGGGTATGGAACTGAAGCTTTCTTT.

This clonotype was observed a few times. The CDR3: CASRTLAGVYNEQFF. The DNA for the CDR3 is TGTGCCAGCAGAACACTAGCGGGAGTCTACAATGAGCAGTTCTTC. The chain links TRBV12-3 or TRBV12-4 to TRBJ2-1, with TRBD2 matching 11 bases. Trimming at V came to 6 bases and at J to 3 bases, leaving 4 bases not matched to a gene. This CDR3 comprises 15 residues.